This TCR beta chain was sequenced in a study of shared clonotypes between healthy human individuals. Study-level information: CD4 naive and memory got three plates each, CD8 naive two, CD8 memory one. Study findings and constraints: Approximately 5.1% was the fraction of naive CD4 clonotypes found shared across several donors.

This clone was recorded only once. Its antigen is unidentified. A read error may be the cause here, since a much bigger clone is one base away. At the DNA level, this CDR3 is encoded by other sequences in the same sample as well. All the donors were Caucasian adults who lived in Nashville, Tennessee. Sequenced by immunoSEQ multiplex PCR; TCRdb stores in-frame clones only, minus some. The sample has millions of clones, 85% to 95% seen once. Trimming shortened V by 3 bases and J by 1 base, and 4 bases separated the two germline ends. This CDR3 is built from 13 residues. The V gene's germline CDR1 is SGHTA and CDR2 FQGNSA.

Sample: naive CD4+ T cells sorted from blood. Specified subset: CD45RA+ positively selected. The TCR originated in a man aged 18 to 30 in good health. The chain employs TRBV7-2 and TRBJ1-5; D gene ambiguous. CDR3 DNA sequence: TGTGCCAGCAGCTTGGACAGCAATCAGCCCCAGCATTTT. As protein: CASSLDSNQPQHF.